This T cell receptor (beta chain) comes out of a study of shared clonotypes between healthy human individuals. Study outcomes and limitations: Naive CD4 clonotypes overlapped across several donors at roughly 5.1%. Few donors limited the genetic and exposure-history diversity represented.

For this clone: Its antigen is not known.

Per the germline V gene, CDR1 is SGHDT and CDR2 is YYEEEE. Between the trimmed V and J ends, which lost 4 bases and 5 bases, there was a span of 21 bases. The CDR3 consists of 16 residues. The data were produced by immunoSEQ multiplex PCR, yet TCRdb's version contains in-frame clones alone and is incomplete. The data contain 2 million to 2.5 million clones, less than 95% of them seen just once; the ten biggest clones take up 0.37%. Sequenced: naive CD4+ T cells from PBMCs. The subset denotes: CD45RA+ positively selected. V and J are TRBV5-6 and TRBJ1-1; possibly TRBD1 for D (5 bases). This TCR came from a man aged 18 to 29 in good health. Some clones in this sample may be carry-over from other donors' samples. CDR3 sequence reads: CASSPLGSREATEAFF. In DNA, the CDR3 is TGTGCCAGCAGCCCCCTGGGGAGCAGGGAGGCGACTGAAGCTTTCTTT.